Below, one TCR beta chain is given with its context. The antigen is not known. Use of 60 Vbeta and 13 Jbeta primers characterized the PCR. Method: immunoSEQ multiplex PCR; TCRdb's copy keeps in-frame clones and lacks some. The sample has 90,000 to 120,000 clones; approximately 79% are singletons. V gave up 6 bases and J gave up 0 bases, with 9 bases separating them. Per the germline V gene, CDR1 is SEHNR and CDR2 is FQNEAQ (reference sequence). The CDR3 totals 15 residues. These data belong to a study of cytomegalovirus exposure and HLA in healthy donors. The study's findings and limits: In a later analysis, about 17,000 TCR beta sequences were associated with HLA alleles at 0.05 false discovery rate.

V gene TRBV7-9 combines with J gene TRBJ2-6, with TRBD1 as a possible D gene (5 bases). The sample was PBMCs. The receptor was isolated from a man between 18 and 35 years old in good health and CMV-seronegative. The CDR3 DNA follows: TGTGCCAGCAGGTTCCAGGGCTCTGGGGCCAACGTCCTGACTTTC. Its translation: CASRFQGSGANVLTF.